This T cell receptor (beta chain) was captured by sequencing in a study of shared clonotypes between healthy human individuals. Study details: Donors, aged 18 to 49, were a couple of women and a few men.

Notes on the study in general: Having only a few donors restricted how much genetic and exposure-history diversity was captured. Blood was the only sampled material, and tissue repertoires likely differ.

Researchers divided each subset's genomic DNA evenly across several immunoSEQ plates. Using immunoSEQ multiplex PCR, the repertoire was profiled, and TCRdb retains in-frame clones only, with some absent. The table lists about 1.9 million clones, over 85% of them singletons. A word on this clone: Its antigen is unknown.

Germline values: CDR1 SGHVS, CDR2 FQNEAQ. V was clipped by 1 base and J by 3 bases, with 13 bases between them. This CDR3 contains 16 residues. Naive CD8 isolation took CD45RO-negative cells positively selected for CCR7 and excluded terminally differentiated effector memory CD45RA+ cells. The V call is TRBV7-8, the J call TRBJ2-1; D unresolved. The sequence came from a man aged 18-30 years in good health. Some clones in this sample may be carry-over from other donors' samples. Sequenced sample: naive CD8+ T cells from PBMCs. The chain's CDR3 is CASSLGVTGDYNEQFF. Here the CDR3 DNA reads TGTGCCAGCAGCTTAGGTGTGACGGGCGACTACAATGAGCAGTTCTTC.